Listed below are T cell receptor beta chains from one sample, sequenced in a study of preoperative IRX-2 immunotherapy in early breast cancer. The protocol was immunoSEQ multiplex PCR, while the TCRdb copy is restricted to in-frame clones and leaves out a portion. The sample includes about 32,000 clones, roughly four fifths of them seen just once. The material was lymph node tissue, obtained from a patient treated with IRX-2 immunotherapy. The receptors shown here come from a human donor with breast cancer. CDR3s include the opening cysteine and the closing phenylalanine or tryptophan. The order of the fields is CDR3 protein, V gene, D gene. A D gene is named only where the DNA matches it firmly.

cdr3_aa: CASSTGTYKAKNIQYF; v_call: TRBV19; d_call: .
cdr3_aa: CASPTGEQPQHF; v_call: TRBV28; d_call: .
cdr3_aa: CASSQPRGAYNEQFF; v_call: TRBV7-8; d_call: .
cdr3_aa: CASSQAQGYLTHTQYF; v_call: TRBV14; d_call: TRBD1
cdr3_aa: CASSWMDGGTNTEAFF; v_call: TRBV5-1; d_call: .
cdr3_aa: CASSIFGRGLSGNTIYF; v_call: TRBV19; d_call: TRBD1
cdr3_aa: CAIASGNTEAFF; v_call: TRBV6-8; d_call: .
cdr3_aa: CASSLILRDRGSDTQYF; v_call: TRBV1; d_call: .
cdr3_aa: CAWNREYGYTF; v_call: TRBV30; d_call: .
cdr3_aa: CASSRAPQGADTQYF; v_call: TRBV11-3; d_call: .
cdr3_aa: CASSIGGRWGGYTF; v_call: TRBV19; d_call: .
cdr3_aa: CASSQGAVEKLFF; v_call: TRBV28; d_call: TRBD1
cdr3_aa: CASSLTVSMNTEAFF; v_call: TRBV28; d_call: .
cdr3_aa: CASSVYGRSDTQYF; v_call: TRBV6-8; d_call: .
cdr3_aa: CASRVTSDTYEQYF; v_call: TRBV19; d_call: TRBD2
cdr3_aa: CASSHPGGARTEAFF; v_call: TRBV19; d_call: .
cdr3_aa: CASSPRRALNTGELFF; v_call: TRBV18; d_call: .
cdr3_aa: CASSLAGETYNEQFF; v_call: TRBV28; d_call: TRBD2
cdr3_aa: CASGGGQVGEQYF; v_call: TRBV12-5; d_call: TRBD1
cdr3_aa: CASSQDARTGWTDTQYF; v_call: TRBV23-1; d_call: TRBD1
cdr3_aa: CASRVTSGGPDTQYF; v_call: TRBV19; d_call: TRBD2
cdr3_aa: CASSNRQGGVGAFF; v_call: TRBV6-8; d_call: .
cdr3_aa: CATAGTGRVEQFF; v_call: TRBV19; d_call: TRBD1
cdr3_aa: CASSPGGGETQYF; v_call: TRBV18; d_call: TRBD2
cdr3_aa: CASSPGATDSYEQYF; v_call: TRBV5-1; d_call: .
cdr3_aa: CASSLLWAPYEQYF; v_call: TRBV11-3; d_call: .
cdr3_aa: CASSSQGDTQYF; v_call: TRBV6-8; d_call: .
cdr3_aa: CAWSPTLGGWAEAFF; v_call: TRBV30; d_call: .
cdr3_aa: CASSLTDGSEQFF; v_call: TRBV7-1; d_call: .
cdr3_aa: CASSGTGGVGTDTQYF; v_call: TRBV19; d_call: TRBD1
cdr3_aa: CASRTFRAGITYEQYF; v_call: TRBV28; d_call: .
cdr3_aa: CASSTLWGEHTQYF; v_call: TRBV6-8; d_call: .
cdr3_aa: CASSIGTAEQYF; v_call: TRBV19; d_call: .
cdr3_aa: CASSPGRSSYNEQFF; v_call: TRBV5-1; d_call: .
cdr3_aa: CASIRSVGSYEQYF; v_call: TRBV6-7; d_call: .
cdr3_aa: CASGSIPYTGELFF; v_call: TRBV19; d_call: .
cdr3_aa: CASSPWGVNVGYNNEQFF; v_call: TRBV19; d_call: .
cdr3_aa: CASSQGQGVDEQYF; v_call: TRBV4-1; d_call: .
cdr3_aa: CASSPSSYSNQPQHF; v_call: TRBV19; d_call: .
cdr3_aa: CASSRSGGMETQYF; v_call: TRBV5-1; d_call: TRBD2
cdr3_aa: CASRREYYGYTF; v_call: TRBV19; d_call: .
cdr3_aa: CASRYTGTGSGYRYDEAFF; v_call: TRBV19; d_call: TRBD1
cdr3_aa: CASSESYGNTIYF; v_call: TRBV10-2; d_call: .
cdr3_aa: CASRPGFWYEQYF; v_call: TRBV6-8; d_call: .
cdr3_aa: CASSLLGGEVQNTEAFF; v_call: TRBV28; d_call: .
cdr3_aa: CAWSSDRQEAFF; v_call: TRBV30; d_call: .
cdr3_aa: CASSQRDHYNEQFF; v_call: TRBV4-1; d_call: .
cdr3_aa: CASSATGQGADTQYF; v_call: TRBV5-1; d_call: TRBD1
cdr3_aa: CASSQARRDYGYTF; v_call: TRBV14; d_call: .
cdr3_aa: CASGSYPRLAGANTGELFF; v_call: TRBV12-5; d_call: TRBD2
cdr3_aa: CASSYSGDFNEQFF; v_call: TRBV6-8; d_call: .